This T cell receptor beta chain came from a study of OX40 agonist ivuxolimab in advanced cancers. Method: immunoSEQ multiplex PCR; TCRdb's copy keeps in-frame clones and lacks some. The sample lists 55,000 to 80,000 clones, approximately 85% seen once, with approximately 2% in the top ten. CDR1 and CDR2 from the germline V gene are MGHRA and YSYEKL. The ends lost 3 bases at V and 0 bases at J; junction bases unmatched: 7. The CDR3 consists of 18 residues. V usage is TRBV4-1 and J usage is TRBJ2-7; TRBD2 matches at 14 bases. The sequence derives from an adult with an advanced solid tumor such as melanoma, head and neck, liver or kidney cancer. The starting material was CD4+ or CD8+ T cells sorted from blood, obtained in a trial of the OX40 agonist ivuxolimab. The chain's CDR3 is CASSHTGLAGAGSYEQYF. In DNA form, the CDR3 reads TGCGCCAGCAGCCATACGGGACTAGCGGGAGCGGGCTCCTACGAGCAGTACTTC.